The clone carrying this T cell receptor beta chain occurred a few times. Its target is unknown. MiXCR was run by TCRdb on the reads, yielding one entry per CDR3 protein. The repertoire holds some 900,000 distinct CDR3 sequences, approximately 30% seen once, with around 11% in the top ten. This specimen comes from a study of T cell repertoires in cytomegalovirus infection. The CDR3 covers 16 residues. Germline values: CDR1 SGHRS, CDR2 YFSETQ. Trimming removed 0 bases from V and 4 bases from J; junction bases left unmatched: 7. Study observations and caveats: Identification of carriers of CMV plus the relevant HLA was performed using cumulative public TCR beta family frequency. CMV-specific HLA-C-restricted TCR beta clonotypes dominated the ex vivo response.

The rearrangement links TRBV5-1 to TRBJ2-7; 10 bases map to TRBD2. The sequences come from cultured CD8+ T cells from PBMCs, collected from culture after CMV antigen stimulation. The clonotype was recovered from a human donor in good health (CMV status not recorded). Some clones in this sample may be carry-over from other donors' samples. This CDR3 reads CASSLAVGLAVYEQYF. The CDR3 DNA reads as TGCGCCAGCAGCTTGGCCGTAGGACTAGCGGTGTACGAGCAGTACTTC.